Listed below are T cell receptor beta chains from one sample, sequenced in a study of cytomegalovirus exposure and HLA in healthy donors. Libraries were prepared by immunoSEQ multiplex PCR; TCRdb keeps only in-frame clonotypes and omits some of them. The sample has 70,000 to 85,000 clones, about two thirds seen once; the top ten hold over 5.5%. The specimen sequenced was PBMCs. Receptor source: a man aged 25 to 45 in good health and CMV-seropositive. Each CDR3 is given with its conserved first and last residue. A D gene is named only where the DNA matches it firmly. Clone size, where shown, is once, few, many, or a class for clones that have expanded.

j_call v_call clone_size d_call cdr3_aa cdr3_nt
TRBJ1-1 TRBV7-9 few NA CASSLARGSEAFF TGTGCCAGCAGCTTAGCTAGAGGTTCTGAAGCTTTCTTT
TRBJ2-3 TRBV19 NA TRBD2 CASSIAAGGPSDTQYF TGTGCCAGTAGTATAGCAGCGGGAGGACCCTCGGATACGCAGTATTTT
TRBJ2-1 TRBV19 NA NA CASSTGGRNEQFF TGTGCCAGTAGTACAGGGGGGCGGAATGAGCAGTTCTTC
TRBJ2-6 TRBV19 NA NA CASSPGTGANVLTF TGTGCCAGTTCCCCAGGAACTGGGGCCAACGTCCTGACTTTC
TRBJ2-5 TRBV5-1 NA NA CASSLEVTARGETQYF TGCGCCAGCAGCTTGGAGGTCACCGCCAGGGGAGAGACCCAGTACTTC
TRBJ1-2 TRBV7-9 few NA CASSLASYGYTF TGTGCCAGCAGCTTAGCCAGCTATGGCTACACCTTC
TRBJ2-2 TRBV6-6 NA NA CASCPGLDTGELFF TGTGCCAGCTGCCCAGGTTTGGACACCGGGGAGCTGTTTTTT
TRBJ1-4 TRBV4-3 NA NA CASSQVGGPPNEKLFF TGCGCCAGCAGCCAAGTTGGTGGGCCTCCTAATGAAAAACTGTTTTTT
TRBJ2-1 TRBV2 NA TRBD1 CASRGFDRANEQFF TGTGCCAGCAGGGGATTCGACAGGGCCAATGAGCAGTTCTTC
TRBJ2-3 TRBV29-1 NA NA CSVEGKYGPADTQYF TGCAGCGTTGAAGGAAAATATGGCCCCGCAGATACGCAGTATTTT
TRBJ1-4 TRBV19 NA NA CASSNPSSRPEKLFF TGTGCCAGTAGTAACCCCTCGTCGAGGCCTGAAAAACTGTTTTTT
TRBJ1-5 TRBV6-1 NA TRBD1 CASSGQGGNQPQHF TGTGCCAGCAGCGGACAGGGGGGAAATCAGCCCCAGCATTTT
TRBJ2-2 TRBV7-6 few TRBD2 CASSFGGAGNTGELFF TGTGCCAGCAGCTTCGGGGGGGCGGGGAACACCGGGGAGCTGTTTTTT
TRBJ1-1 TRBV6-4 NA NA CASSVRSNTEAFF TGTGCCAGCAGTGTGAGGAGTAACACTGAAGCTTTCTTT
TRBJ2-7 TRBV4-2 few NA CASSDRSYEQYF TGTGCCAGCAGTGACAGAAGCTACGAGCAGTACTTC
TRBJ1-2 TRBV18 NA TRBD1 CASSPTAGQGDYGYTF TGTGCCAGCTCACCGACGGCGGGACAGGGGGACTATGGCTACACCTTC
TRBJ2-3 TRBV7-3 NA TRBD2 CASSPSLAGVTDTQYF TGTGCCAGCAGCCCGTCACTAGCGGGGGTCACAGATACGCAGTATTTT
TRBJ1-2 TRBV7-3 NA NA CASSLFGRRGQNYGYTF TGTGCCAGCAGCTTATTCGGTCGTAGAGGACAGAACTATGGCTACACCTTC
TRBJ1-4 TRBV6-1 few NA CASSEGSRGGNEKLFF TGTGCCAGCAGTGAAGGATCGAGGGGGGGAAACGAAAAACTGTTTTTT
TRBJ2-5 TRBV30 few TRBD2 CAWNPRSSGVQETQYF TGTGCCTGGAACCCCCGGAGTAGCGGGGTTCAAGAGACCCAGTACTTC
TRBJ2-5 TRBV25-1 NA NA CASSFLRAPQETQYF TGTGCCAGCAGTTTCCTCAGGGCGCCCCAAGAGACCCAGTACTTC
TRBJ1-1 TRBV5-1 few NA CASSLEGGRYTEAFF TGCGCCAGCAGCTTGGAGGGGGGGCGGTACACTGAAGCTTTCTTT
TRBJ2-5 TRBV2 few NA CASSEARGAATQYF TGTGCCAGCAGTGAAGCGCGGGGCGCGGCGACCCAGTACTTC